The rows below give T cell receptor beta chains drawn from one sample of a study of T cells expressing NK-cell markers. TCRdb re-called the 5' RACE reads, yielding one record per CDR3 amino acid sequence without DNA. The sample's table shows roughly 450,000 distinct CDR3 sequences. The sample taken for sequencing was blood T cells: a sorted CD56 or NKG2C T cell subset, CD4+ or CD8+ T cells, or bulk PBMC T cells (not recorded which). Receptors originate from a woman aged 50 to 60 in good health. Both conserved end residues are part of each CDR3.

V gene	J gene	CDR3 protein
TRBV24-1	TRBJ2-3	CATSDLASSNLDTQYF
TRBV2	TRBJ2-4	CASRFDIDIQYF
TRBV10-2	TRBJ2-7	CASSAGRSYEQYF
TRBV29-1	TRBJ2-5	CSARQAVETQYF
TRBV4-1	TRBJ2-7	CASSQVALAGYEQYF
TRBV30	TRBJ1-1	CAGMALTEAFF
TRBV10-3	TRBJ1-2	CAISEVQGHGYTF
TRBV4-1	TRBJ2-5	CASSQLGRGFHGGQETQYF
TRBV18	TRBJ2-5	CASSPTGSRETQYF
TRBV7-3	TRBJ2-1	CASSSPPGGSGNGEQFF
TRBV5-5	TRBJ2-5	CASSLAGSRTQYF
TRBV7-9	TRBJ2-1	CASSLAGSGTHNEQFF
TRBV7-2	TRBJ1-4	CASSLALSSREKLFF
TRBV5-1	TRBJ2-4	CASSLEGWGPKNIQYF
TRBV18	TRBJ2-1	CASSPLRTVTYNEQFF
TRBV9	TRBJ2-7	CASSVTTGTSGRSEQYF
TRBV7-2	TRBJ2-1	CASSGPGLGEYNEQFF
TRBV11-2	TRBJ2-3	CASSLGGGLTDTQYF
TRBV15	TRBJ2-5	CATSMVGDRGETQYF
TRBV20-1	TRBJ2-3	CSSQPGTARTDTQYF
TRBV7-6	TRBJ2-1	CASRSGVGDEQFF
TRBV12-3/TRBV12-4	TRBJ1-2	CASRLPGGQYGYTF
TRBV2	TRBJ2-3	CASSDPGLAGGSTDTQYF
TRBV24-1	TRBJ2-2	CATRTGETGELFF
TRBV5-1	TRBJ2-4	CASSLGEGYSFPDIQYF
TRBV24-1	TRBJ2-5	CATSDTGRGETQYF
TRBV7-6	TRBJ2-1	CASSLPKLRDWSSYNEQFF
TRBV4-2	TRBJ2-2	CASSRETSGREDGELFF
TRBV20-1	TRBJ2-7	CSARAQLERTYEQYF
TRBV6-1	TRBJ1-4	CASSERRRGGTNEKLFF
TRBV24-1	TRBJ2-1	CATSVTSGRFYNEQFF
TRBV11-2	TRBJ1-5	CASSLELGLRGNQPQHF
TRBV30	TRBJ2-1	CAWGSLRAEQFF
TRBV20-1	TRBJ2-3	CSARETHRLTDTQYF